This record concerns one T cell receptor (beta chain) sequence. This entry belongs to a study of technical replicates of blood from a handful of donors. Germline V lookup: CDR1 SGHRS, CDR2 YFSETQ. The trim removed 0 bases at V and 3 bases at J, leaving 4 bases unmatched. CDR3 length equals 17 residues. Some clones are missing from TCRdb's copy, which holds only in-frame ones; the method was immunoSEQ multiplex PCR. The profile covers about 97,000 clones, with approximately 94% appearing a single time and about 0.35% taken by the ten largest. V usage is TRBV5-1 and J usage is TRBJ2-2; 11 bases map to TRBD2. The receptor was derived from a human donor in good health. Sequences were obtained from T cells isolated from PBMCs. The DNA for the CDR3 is TGCGCCAGCAGCTTGGTTAGCGGGAGGGCTTACACCGGGGAGCTGTTTTTT. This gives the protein CASSLVSGRAYTGELFF.